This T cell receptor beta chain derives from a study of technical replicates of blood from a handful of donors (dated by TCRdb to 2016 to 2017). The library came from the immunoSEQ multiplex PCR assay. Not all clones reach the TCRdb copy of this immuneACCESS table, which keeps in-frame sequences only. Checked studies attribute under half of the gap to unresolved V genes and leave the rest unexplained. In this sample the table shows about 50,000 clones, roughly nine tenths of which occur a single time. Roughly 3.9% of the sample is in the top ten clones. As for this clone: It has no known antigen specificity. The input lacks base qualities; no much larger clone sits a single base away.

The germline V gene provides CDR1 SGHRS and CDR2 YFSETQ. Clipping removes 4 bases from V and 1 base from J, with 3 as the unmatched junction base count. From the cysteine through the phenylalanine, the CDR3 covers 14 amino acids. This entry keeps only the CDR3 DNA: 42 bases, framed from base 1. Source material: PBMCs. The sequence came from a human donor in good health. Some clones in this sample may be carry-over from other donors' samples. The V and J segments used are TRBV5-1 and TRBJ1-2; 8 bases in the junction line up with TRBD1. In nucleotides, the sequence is TGCGCCAGCAGCACCGACAGGGGTAACTATGGCTACACCTTC. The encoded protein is CASSTDRGNYGYTF. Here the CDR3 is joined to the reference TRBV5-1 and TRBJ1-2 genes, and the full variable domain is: KAGVTQTPRYLIKTRGQQVTLSCSPISGHRSVSWYQQTPGQGLQFLFEYFSETQRNKGNFPGRFSGRQFSNSRSEMNVSTLELGDSALYLCASSTDRGNYGYTFGSGTRLTVV.